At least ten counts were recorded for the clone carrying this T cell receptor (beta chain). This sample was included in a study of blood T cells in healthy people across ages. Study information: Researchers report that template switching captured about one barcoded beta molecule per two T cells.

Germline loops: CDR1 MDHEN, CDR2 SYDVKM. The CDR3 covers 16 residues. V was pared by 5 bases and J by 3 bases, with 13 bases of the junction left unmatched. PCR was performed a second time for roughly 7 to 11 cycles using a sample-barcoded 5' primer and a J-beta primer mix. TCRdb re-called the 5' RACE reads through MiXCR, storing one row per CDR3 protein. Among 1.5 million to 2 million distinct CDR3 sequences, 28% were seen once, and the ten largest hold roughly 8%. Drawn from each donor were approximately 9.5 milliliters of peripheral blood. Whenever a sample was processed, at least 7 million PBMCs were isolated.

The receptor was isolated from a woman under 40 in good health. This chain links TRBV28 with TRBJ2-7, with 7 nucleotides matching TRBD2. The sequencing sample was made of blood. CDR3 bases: TGTGCCAGCAGTCCCGAAGGAGCGGGGCTACTCTACGAGCAGTACTTC. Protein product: CASSPEGAGLLYEQYF.